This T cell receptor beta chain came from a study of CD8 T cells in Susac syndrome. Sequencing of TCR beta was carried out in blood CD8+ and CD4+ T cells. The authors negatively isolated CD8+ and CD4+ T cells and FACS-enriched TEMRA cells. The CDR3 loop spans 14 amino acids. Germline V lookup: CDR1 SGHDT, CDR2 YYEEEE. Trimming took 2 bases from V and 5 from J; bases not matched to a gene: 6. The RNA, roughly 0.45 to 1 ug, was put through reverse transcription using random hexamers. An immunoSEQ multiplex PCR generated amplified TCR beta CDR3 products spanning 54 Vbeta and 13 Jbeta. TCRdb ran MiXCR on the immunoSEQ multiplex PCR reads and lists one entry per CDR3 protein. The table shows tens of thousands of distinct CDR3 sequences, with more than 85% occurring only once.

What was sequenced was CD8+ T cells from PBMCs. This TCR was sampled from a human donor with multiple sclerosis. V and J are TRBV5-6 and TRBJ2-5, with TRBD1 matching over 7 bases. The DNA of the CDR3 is TGTGCCAGCAGCTTAGAGGGGGCCAGGGAGACCCAGTACTTC. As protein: CASSLEGARETQYF.